What follows are 14 T cell receptor beta chains derived from one specimen sequenced in a study of T-cell reconstitution after alpha-beta-depleted transplantation in children. It was with unique molecular identifiers that the TCRbeta library was prepared. Each CDR3 protein gets one entry after TCRdb re-called the PCR reads with MiXCR. Found here are 90,000 to 100,000 distinct CDR3 sequences, more than 20% of them singletons; the top ten hold about 22%. This sample comprised PBMCs, obtained before TCRalphabeta/CD19-depleted stem cell transplant. All receptors derive from a boy younger than 10 with acute lymphoblastic leukemia, due to receive a stem cell transplant.

V is TRBV7-2 and J is TRBJ2-7, with unresolved D. The CDR3 spans 13 residues. Germline V gene lookup returns CDR1 SGHTA and CDR2 FQGNSA. V gave up 3 bases and J gave up 0 bases, with 6 bases separating them. The CDR3, as DNA: TGTGCCAGCAGCTTGAGGACCTCCTACGAGCAGTACTTC. Protein: CASSLRTSYEQYF.

Many counts were recorded for this clonotype. The chain joins TRBV29-1 to TRBJ2-3; 8 nucleotides match TRBD2. The CDR3 extends over 14 amino acids. Germline CDR1 is SQVTM and CDR2 is ANQGSEA. The V and J ends lost 6 bases and 0 bases, in that order; junction bases with no gene match: 5. CDR3 region: CSVILAGSTDTQYF. CDR3 DNA sequence: TGCAGCGTGATATTAGCGGGGAGCACAGATACGCAGTATTTT.

The rearrangement joins TRBV24-1 to TRBJ2-7; 9 positions agree with TRBD2. This CDR3 is built from 15 residues. V was pared by 5 bases and J by 5 bases, with 9 bases of the junction left unmatched. Germline CDR1 reads KGHDR; CDR2 reads SFDVKD. DNA for the CDR3: TGTGCCACCAGTGGGGATTTAGCGGGAGAGCACGAGCAGTACTTC. It encodes CATSGDLAGEHEQYF.

The table lists this clonotype with many counts. The rearrangement uses TRBV20-1 and TRBJ2-3; TRBD2 matches at 9 bases. Germline V CDR1 and CDR2: DFQATT, SNEGSKA (reference sequence). This CDR3 spans 14 amino acids. Trimming removed 1 base from V and 4 bases from J; junction bases left unmatched: 3. The CDR3 here is CSARGLAEADTQYF. CDR3 sequence (DNA): TGCAGTGCTAGAGGACTAGCGGAGGCAGATACGCAGTATTTT.

The V call is TRBV3-1, the J call TRBJ2-2, with unresolved D. The germline V and J ends were trimmed by 1 base and 4 bases, with 4 bases remaining between them. Germline V gene sequence: CDR1 LGHDT, CDR2 YNNKEL (reference sequence). The CDR3 contains 13 residues. In DNA form, the CDR3 reads TGTGCCAGCAGCCAAGTGGTCACCGGGGAGCTGTTTTTT. It codes for CASSQVVTGELFF.

In this sample, this clonotype turned up a few times. This chain connects TRBV6-6 to TRBJ2-7; D remains unclear. Germline assignment: CDR1 MNHNY and CDR2 SVGAGI (reference sequence). Trimming took 6 bases from V and 4 from J, leaving 10 bases between them. This CDR3 comprises 12 residues. The DNA for the CDR3 is TGTGCCAGCAGGGGGTTCGAGTACGAGCAGTACTTC. Amino acids: CASRGFEYEQYF.

This clonotype was found a few times. The chain recombines TRBV28 with TRBJ1-2; a possible D gene is TRBD1 (6 bases). This CDR3 has 14 residues. V was cut by 5 bases and J by 4 bases, with 14 bases left in between. The V gene's germline CDR1 is MDHEN and CDR2 SYDVKM. For the CDR3, the DNA is TGTGCCAGCAGTCTCATACAGGGAGGCTATGGCTACACCTTC. Protein sequence: CASSLIQGGYGYTF.

The chain's CDR3 is CASSQGTSSVGYTF. For the CDR3, the DNA is TGTGCCAGCAGCCAGGGGACTTCCTCGGTTGGCTACACCTTC. The chain joins TRBV14 to TRBJ1-2; a possible D gene is TRBD1 (5 bases). V gave up 3 bases and J gave up 7 bases, with 15 bases separating them. CDR1 is SGHDN, CDR2 FVKESK, per germline. The CDR3 totals 14 residues.

The chain has TRBV5-5 and TRBJ2-3; 9 nucleotides align to TRBD1. The germline gives CDR1 SGHKS, CDR2 YYEKEE (reference sequence). The CDR3 extends over 15 amino acids. The V and J ends lost 4 bases and 5 bases, in that order; junction bases with no gene match: 8. DNA for the CDR3: TGTGCCAGCAGCGAATCCCGGGACAGGGAAGATACGCAGTATTTT. It yields the protein CASSESRDREDTQYF. The full variable domain, in which reference TRBV5-5 and TRBJ2-3 provide the parts outside the CDR3, is DAGVTQSPTHLIKTRGQQVTLRCSPISGHKSVSWYQQVLGQGPQFIFQYYEKEERGRGNFPDRFSARQFPNYSSELNVNALLLGDSALYLCASSESRDREDTQYFGPGTRLTVL.

This clonotype showed up many times. The chain carries TRBV20-1 and TRBJ2-7, with a tentative D call TRBD2 (6 bases). The CDR3 totals 16 residues. Germline V gene data show CDR1 as DFQATT and CDR2 as SNEGSKA (reference sequence). Trimming took off 6 bases at V and 7 bases at J, with 28 bases between the two ends. CDR3 protein: CSAQRVRNTGRGEQYF. The CDR3 region has the DNA TGCAGTGCCCAGCGGGTGAGGAACACAGGTCGAGGAGAGCAGTACTTC.

This chain uses TRBV28 with TRBJ1-5; 7 nucleotides agree with TRBD1. The CDR3 loop spans 16 amino acids. Germline CDR1 and CDR2: MDHEN and SYDVKM. Trimming cost V 5 bases and J 4 bases; bases outside gene matches: 11. The CDR3: CASSAYAGQQNQPQHF. In DNA, the CDR3 is TGTGCCAGCAGTGCATATGCGGGACAGCAAAATCAGCCCCAGCATTTT.

This chain links TRBV18 with TRBJ2-7, with a possible D match to TRBD1 (5 bases). In germline, CDR1 is KGHSH, CDR2 LQKENI. Trimming took 2 bases from V and 3 from J, leaving 5 bases between them. This CDR3 comprises 12 residues. In DNA, the CDR3 is TGTGCCAGCTCACCAAGGGGCTACGAGCAGTACTTC. As protein: CASSPRGYEQYF.

The chain employs TRBV20-1 and TRBJ1-5; 7 bases map to TRBD1. This CDR3 is built from 16 residues. CDR1 and CDR2 from the germline V gene are DFQATT and SNEGSKA (reference sequence). The V segment lost 1 base and the J segment 0 bases; nucleotides outside the gene matches: 6. This CDR3 reads CSARVQGQRSNQPQHF. As DNA, the CDR3 is TGCAGTGCTAGAGTCCAGGGACAGCGTAGCAATCAGCCCCAGCATTTT.

CDR3 sequence: CASSLGPNSYNEQFF. As DNA, the CDR3 is TGTGCCAGCAGCTTGGGCCCTAACTCCTACAATGAGCAGTTCTTC. The rearrangement joins TRBV5-4 to TRBJ2-1; D unresolved. Trimming removed 0 bases from V and 0 bases from J, with 7 bases in between. Germline V gene sequence: CDR1 SGHNT, CDR2 YYREEE (reference sequence). The CDR3 sequence is 15 residues long.